Sequencing of this TCR beta chain was carried out in a study of T cell repertoires in cytomegalovirus infection. This clonotype was detected a few times. Its target is not known. CDR3 length: 15 residues. The V gene's germline CDR1 is LNHDA and CDR2 SQIVND (reference sequence). Losses at the gene ends were 6 bases for V and 0 bases for J; bases not matched to a gene: 3. TCRdb re-called the reads with MiXCR, one entry per CDR3 protein. The top ten hold approximately 18% of the sample, which has 680,000 or so distinct CDR3 sequences, 33% seen once. The sequence derives from a human donor in good health (CMV status not recorded). Some clones in this sample may be carry-over from other donors' samples. Sequenced here: cultured PBMCs, sampled from culture after CMV antigen stimulation. The V and J genes are TRBV19 and TRBJ2-1, with TRBD2 matching over 9 bases. The CDR3 DNA follows: TGTGCCAGTAGACAGACTAGCGGCTCCTACAATGAGCAGTTCTTC. The encoded protein is CASRQTSGSYNEQFF.